This T cell receptor beta chain stems from a study of blood T cell repertoires in COVID-19. Study overall: The United States, Italy and Spain were the sources of the acute and convalescent COVID-19 samples. Sources were T cells, B-cell-depleted T cells, or PBMCs; the material itself was cDNA or gDNA.

Germline CDR1 and CDR2: SEHNR and FQNEAQ (reference sequence). CDR3 length: 15 amino acids. J lost 4 bases, V lost 2 bases, and 4 bases had no gene match. In the original analysis: Counts of nucleated cells, estimated from reference gene primer amplification, were obtained. Clones were sequenced by immunoSEQ multiplex PCR, and TCRdb holds only the in-frame ones, with some missing. Clone size and the V and J calls come from that table; the DNA yielded D and trimming. This sample carries about 270,000 clones, around 87% of them seen once, and the ten largest clones take 2% to 2.5%. V is TRBV7-9 and J is TRBJ1-5; 8 bases fit TRBD1. Material: peripheral blood. This TCR derives from a woman in her forties or fifties with acute or convalescent COVID-19. The CDR3 region has the DNA TGTGCCAGCAGCTTATATACAGGGGGGAATCAGCCCCAGCATTTT. Translation: CASSLYTGGNQPQHF.